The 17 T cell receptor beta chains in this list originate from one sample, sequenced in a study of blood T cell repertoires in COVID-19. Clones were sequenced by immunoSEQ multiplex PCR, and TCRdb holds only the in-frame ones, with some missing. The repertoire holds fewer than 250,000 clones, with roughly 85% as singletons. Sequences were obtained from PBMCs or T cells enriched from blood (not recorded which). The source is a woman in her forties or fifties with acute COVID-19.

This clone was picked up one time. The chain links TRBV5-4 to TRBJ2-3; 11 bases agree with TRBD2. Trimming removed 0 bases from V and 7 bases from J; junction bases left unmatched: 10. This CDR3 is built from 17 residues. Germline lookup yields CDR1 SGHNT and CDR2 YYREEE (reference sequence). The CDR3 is CASSLETGLAGTNTQYF. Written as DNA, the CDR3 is TGTGCCAGCAGCTTGGAAACCGGACTAGCGGGTACGAATACGCAGTATTTT. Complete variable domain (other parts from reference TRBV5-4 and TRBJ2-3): ETGVTQSPTHLIKTRGQQVTLRCSSQSGHNTVSWYQQALGQGPQFIFQYYREEENGRGNFPPRFSGLQFPNYSSELNVNALELDDSALYLCASSLETGLAGTNTQYFGPGTRLTVL.

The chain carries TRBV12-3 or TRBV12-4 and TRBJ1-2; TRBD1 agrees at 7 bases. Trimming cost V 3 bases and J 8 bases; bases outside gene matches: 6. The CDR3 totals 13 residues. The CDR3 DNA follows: TGTGCCAGCAGTTTTGGGACAGTATTCGGCTACACCTTC. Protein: CASSFGTVFGYTF.

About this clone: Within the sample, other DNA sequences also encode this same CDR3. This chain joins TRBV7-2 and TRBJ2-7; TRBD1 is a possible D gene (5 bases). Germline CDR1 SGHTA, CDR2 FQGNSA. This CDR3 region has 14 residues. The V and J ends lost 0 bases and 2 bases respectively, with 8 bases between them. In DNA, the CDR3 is TGTGCCAGCAGCTTAGCCCAGGGAACCTACGAGCAGTACTTC. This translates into CASSLAQGTYEQYF.

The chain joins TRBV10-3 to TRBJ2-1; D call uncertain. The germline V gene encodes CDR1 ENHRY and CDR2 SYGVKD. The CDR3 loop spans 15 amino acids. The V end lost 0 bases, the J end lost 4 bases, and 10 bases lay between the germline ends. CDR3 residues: CAISESYLGYNEQFF. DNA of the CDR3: TGTGCCATCAGTGAGTCGTACCTAGGATACAATGAGCAGTTCTTC.

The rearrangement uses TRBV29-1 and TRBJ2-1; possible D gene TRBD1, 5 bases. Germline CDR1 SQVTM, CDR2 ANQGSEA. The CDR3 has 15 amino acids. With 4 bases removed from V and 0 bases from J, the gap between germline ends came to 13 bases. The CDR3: CSVARIDSSYNEQFF. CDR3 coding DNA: TGCAGCGTTGCGAGAATCGACAGCTCCTACAATGAGCAGTTCTTC.

The CDR3 DNA reads TGCGCCAGCAGCTTATCGGACGGGAACCTCTATGGCTACACCTTC. It codes for CASSLSDGNLYGYTF. The rearrangement joins TRBV5-1 to TRBJ1-2; D remains unclear. The V and J ends lost 2 bases and 4 bases respectively, with 15 bases between them. Per the germline V gene, CDR1 is SGHRS and CDR2 is YFSETQ. CDR3 size: 15 residues.

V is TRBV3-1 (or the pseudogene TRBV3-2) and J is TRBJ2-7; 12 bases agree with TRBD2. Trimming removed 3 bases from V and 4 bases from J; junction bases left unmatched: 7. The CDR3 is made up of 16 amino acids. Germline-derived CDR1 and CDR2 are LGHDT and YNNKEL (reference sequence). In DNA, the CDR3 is TGTGCCAGCAGCCACCAACGGACTAGCGGGACATACGAGCAGTACTTC. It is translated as CASSHQRTSGTYEQYF.

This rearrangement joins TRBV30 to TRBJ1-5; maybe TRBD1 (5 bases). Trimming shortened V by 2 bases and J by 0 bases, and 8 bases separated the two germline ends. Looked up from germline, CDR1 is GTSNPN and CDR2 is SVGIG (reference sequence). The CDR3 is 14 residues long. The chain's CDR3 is CAWSKDNSNQPQHF. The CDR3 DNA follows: TGTGCCTGGAGTAAGGACAATAGCAATCAGCCCCAGCATTTT. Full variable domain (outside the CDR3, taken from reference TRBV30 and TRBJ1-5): SQTIHQWPATLVQPVGSPLSLECTVEGTSNPNLYWYRQAAGRGLQLLFYSVGIGQISSEVPQNLSASRPQDRQFILSSKKLLLSDSGFYLCAWSKDNSNQPQHFGDGTRLSIL.

Here the CDR3 DNA reads TGTGCCACCAGCAAACCAGGGGCGTACAACACTGAAGCTTTCTTT. Protein product: CATSKPGAYNTEAFF. The rearrangement uses TRBV15 and TRBJ1-1; tentatively, D is TRBD1 (6 bases). CDR3 length equals 15 residues. V lost 4 bases and J 2 bases, leaving 14 bases between the germline ends. Germline V gene data show CDR1 as LNHNV and CDR2 as YYDKDF (reference sequence).

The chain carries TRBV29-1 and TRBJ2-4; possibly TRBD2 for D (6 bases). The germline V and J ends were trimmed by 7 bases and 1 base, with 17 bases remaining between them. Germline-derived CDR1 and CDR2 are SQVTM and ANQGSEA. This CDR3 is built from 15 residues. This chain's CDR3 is CSESSGEVAKNIQYF. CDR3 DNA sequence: TGCAGCGAGTCCTCGGGGGAAGTGGCCAAAAACATTCAGTACTTC. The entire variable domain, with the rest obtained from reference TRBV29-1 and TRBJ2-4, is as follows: SAVISQKPSRDICQRGTSLTIQCQVDSQVTMMFWYRQQPGQSLTLIATANQGSEATYESGFVIDKFPISRPNLTFSTLTVSNMSPEDSSIYLCSESSGEVAKNIQYFGAGTRLSVL.

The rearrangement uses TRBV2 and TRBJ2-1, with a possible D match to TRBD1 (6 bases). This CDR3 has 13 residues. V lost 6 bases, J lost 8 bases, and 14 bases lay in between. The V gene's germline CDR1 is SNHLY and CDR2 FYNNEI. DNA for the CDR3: TGTGCCAGCAGCCTCACAGGGTTCCATGAGCAGTTCTTC. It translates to CASSLTGFHEQFF.

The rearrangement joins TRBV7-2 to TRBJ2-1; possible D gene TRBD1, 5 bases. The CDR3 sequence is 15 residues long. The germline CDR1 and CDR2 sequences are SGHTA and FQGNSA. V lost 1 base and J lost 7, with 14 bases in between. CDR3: CASSLEAGKWNEQFF. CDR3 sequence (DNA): TGTGCCAGCAGCTTAGAGGCAGGGAAATGGAATGAGCAGTTCTTC.

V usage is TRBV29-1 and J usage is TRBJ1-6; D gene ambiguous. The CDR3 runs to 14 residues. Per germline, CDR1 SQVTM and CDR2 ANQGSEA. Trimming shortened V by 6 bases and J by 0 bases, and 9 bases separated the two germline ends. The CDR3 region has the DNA TGCAGCGTAAAAATAGACTCCTATAATTCACCCCTCCACTTT. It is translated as CSVKIDSYNSPLHF.

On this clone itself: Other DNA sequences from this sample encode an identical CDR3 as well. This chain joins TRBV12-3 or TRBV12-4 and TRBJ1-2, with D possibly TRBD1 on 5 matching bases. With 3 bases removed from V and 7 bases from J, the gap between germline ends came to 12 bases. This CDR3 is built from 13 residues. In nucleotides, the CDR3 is TGTGCCAGCAGTTTTTCGGGGGGAGGTGGCTACACCTTC. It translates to CASSFSGGGGYTF.

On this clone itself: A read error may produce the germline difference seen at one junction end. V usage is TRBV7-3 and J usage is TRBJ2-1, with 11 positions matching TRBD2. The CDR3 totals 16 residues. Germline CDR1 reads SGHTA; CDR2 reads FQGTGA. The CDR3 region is CASSITSGGLYNEQFF. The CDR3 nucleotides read TGTGCCAGCAGCATAACTAGCGGGGGACTCTACAATGAGCAGTTCTTC.

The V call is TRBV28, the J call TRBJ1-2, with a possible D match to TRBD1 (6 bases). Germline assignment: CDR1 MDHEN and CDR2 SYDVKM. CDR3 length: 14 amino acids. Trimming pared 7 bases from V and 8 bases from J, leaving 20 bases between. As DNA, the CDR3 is TGTGCCAGCACATCCCCAGGGGTCCGTGGGGGCTACACCTTC. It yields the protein CASTSPGVRGGYTF.

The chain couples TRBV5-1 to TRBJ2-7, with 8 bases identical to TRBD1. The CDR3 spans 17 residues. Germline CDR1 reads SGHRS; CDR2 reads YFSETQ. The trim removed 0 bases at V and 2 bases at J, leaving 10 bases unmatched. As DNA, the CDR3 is TGCGCCAGCAGCTTGGCGCTTGGGACAGGCCAGACCTACGAGCAGTACTTC. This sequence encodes CASSLALGTGQTYEQYF.